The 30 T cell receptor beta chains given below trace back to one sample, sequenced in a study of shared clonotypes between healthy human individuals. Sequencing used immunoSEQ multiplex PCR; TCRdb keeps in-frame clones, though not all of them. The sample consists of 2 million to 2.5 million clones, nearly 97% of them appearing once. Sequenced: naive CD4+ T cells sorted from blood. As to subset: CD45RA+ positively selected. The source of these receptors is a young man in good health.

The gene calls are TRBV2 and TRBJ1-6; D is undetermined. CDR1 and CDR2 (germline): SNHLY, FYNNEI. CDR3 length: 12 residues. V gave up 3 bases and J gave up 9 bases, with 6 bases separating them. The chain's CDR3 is CASSEIGSPLHF. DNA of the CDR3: TGTGCCAGCAGTGAGATCGGTTCACCCCTCCACTTT.

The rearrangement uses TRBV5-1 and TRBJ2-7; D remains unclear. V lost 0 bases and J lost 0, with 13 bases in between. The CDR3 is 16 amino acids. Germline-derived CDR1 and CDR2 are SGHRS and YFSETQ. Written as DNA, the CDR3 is TGCGCCAGCAGCTTGGGGGCAGGACCGAGCTCCTACGAGCAGTACTTC. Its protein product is CASSLGAGPSSYEQYF.

The CDR3 sequence: CASSPGQGYETQYF. The CDR3 DNA reads as TGTGCCAGCAGTCCGGGACAGGGTTACGAGACCCAGTACTTC. The V gene is TRBV6-1, the J gene TRBJ2-5, with TRBD1 matching over 9 bases. Trimming at V came to 5 bases and at J to 5 bases, leaving 6 bases not matched to a gene. The CDR3 is 14 amino acids. CDR1 and CDR2 from the germline V gene are MNHNS and SASEGT.

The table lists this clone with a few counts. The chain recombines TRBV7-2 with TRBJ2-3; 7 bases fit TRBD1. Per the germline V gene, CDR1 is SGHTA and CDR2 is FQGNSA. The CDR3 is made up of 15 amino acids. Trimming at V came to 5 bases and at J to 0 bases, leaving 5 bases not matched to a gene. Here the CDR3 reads CASSGDSVSTDTQYF. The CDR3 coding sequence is TGTGCCAGCAGCGGGGACAGTGTGAGCACAGATACGCAGTATTTT. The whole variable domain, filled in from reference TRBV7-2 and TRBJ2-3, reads GAGVSQSPSNKVTEKGKDVELRCDPISGHTALYWYRQSLGQGLEFLIYFQGNSAPDKSGLPSDRFSAERTGGSVSTLTIQRTQQEDSAVYLCASSGDSVSTDTQYFGPGTRLTVL.

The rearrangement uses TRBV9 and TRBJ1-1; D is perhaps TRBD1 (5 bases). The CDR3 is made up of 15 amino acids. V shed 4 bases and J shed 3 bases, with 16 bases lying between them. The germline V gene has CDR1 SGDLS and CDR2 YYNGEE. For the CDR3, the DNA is TGTGCCAGCAGCACCCGGGGCAGGGAGGACACTGAAGCTTTCTTT. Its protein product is CASSTRGREDTEAFF.

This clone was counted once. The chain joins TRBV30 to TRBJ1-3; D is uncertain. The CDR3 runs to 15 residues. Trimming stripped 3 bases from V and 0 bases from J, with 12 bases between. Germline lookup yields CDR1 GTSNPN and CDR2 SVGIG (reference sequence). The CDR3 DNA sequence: TGTGCCTGGAGGGCTAATGGAGGCTCTGGAAACACCATATATTTT. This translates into CAWRANGGSGNTIYF.

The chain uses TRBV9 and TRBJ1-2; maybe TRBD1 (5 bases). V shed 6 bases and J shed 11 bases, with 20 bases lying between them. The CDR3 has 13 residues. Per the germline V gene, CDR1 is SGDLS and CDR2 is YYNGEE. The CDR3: CASIYEGGAIYTF. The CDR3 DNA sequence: TGTGCCAGCATCTACGAGGGTGGGGCCATATACACCTTC.

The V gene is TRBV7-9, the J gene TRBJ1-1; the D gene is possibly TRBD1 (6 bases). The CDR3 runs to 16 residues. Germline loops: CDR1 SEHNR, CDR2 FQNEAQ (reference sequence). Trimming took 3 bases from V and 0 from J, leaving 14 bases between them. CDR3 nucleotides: TGTGCCAGCAGCTTTCCCGGGACAAGACTGAACACTGAAGCTTTCTTT. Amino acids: CASSFPGTRLNTEAFF.

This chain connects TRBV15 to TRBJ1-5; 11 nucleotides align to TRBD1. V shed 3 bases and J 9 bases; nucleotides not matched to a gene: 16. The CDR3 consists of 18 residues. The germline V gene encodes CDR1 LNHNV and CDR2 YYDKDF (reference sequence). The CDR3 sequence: CATSSHSGTGGKEWPQHF. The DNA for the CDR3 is TGTGCCACCAGCAGTCACTCCGGGACAGGGGGAAAAGAATGGCCCCAGCATTTT.

This CDR3 reads CAIKGSSYNEQFF. DNA of the CDR3: TGTGCCATCAAGGGCAGCTCCTACAATGAGCAGTTCTTC. The rearrangement links TRBV10-3 to TRBJ2-1; D is uncertain. Germline V gene data show CDR1 as ENHRY and CDR2 as SYGVKD. The CDR3 length is 13 residues. Deletions cut 7 bases from V and 0 bases from J, with 7 bases between.

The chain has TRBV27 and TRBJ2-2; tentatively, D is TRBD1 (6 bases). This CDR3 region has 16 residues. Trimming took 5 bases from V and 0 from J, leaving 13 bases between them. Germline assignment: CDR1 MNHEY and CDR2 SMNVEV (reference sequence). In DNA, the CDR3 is TGTGCCAGCAGTCCATGGACAGCCGCGAACACCGGGGAGCTGTTTTTT. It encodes CASSPWTAANTGELFF.

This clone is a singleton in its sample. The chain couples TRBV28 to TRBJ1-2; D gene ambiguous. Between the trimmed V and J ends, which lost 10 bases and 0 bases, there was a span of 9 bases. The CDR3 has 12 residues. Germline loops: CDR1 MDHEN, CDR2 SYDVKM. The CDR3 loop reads CAIPTSNYGYTF. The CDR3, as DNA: TGTGCCATTCCCACGTCTAACTATGGCTACACCTTC.

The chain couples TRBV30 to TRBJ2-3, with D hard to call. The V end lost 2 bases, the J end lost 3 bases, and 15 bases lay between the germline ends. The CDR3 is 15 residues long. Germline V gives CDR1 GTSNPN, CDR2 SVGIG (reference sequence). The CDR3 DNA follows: TGTGCCTGGAGTACCCGCCGCCTTGGAACAGATACGCAGTATTTT. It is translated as CAWSTRRLGTDTQYF.

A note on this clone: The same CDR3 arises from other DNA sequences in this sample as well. The CDR3 loop reads CASSGQNTDTQYF. The CDR3 region has the DNA TGTGCCAGCTCCGGACAGAACACAGATACGCAGTATTTT. The chain recombines TRBV18 with TRBJ2-3; weak D call: TRBD1 (6 bases). In germline, CDR1 is KGHSH, CDR2 LQKENI. V lost 6 bases and J 2 bases, leaving 9 bases between the germline ends. CDR3 size: 13 residues.

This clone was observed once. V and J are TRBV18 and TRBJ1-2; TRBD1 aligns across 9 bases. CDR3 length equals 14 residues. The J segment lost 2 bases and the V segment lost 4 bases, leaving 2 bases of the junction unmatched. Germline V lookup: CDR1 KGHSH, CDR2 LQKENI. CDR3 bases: TGTGCCAGCTCACGTGGGACAGGGAACTATGGCTACACCTTC. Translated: CASSRGTGNYGYTF.

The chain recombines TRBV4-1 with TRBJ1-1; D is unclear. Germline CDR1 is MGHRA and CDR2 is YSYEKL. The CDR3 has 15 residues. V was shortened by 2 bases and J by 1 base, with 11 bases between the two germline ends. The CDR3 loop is CASSQTGGENTEAFF. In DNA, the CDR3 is TGCGCCAGCAGCCAAACGGGCGGAGAGAACACTGAAGCTTTCTTT.

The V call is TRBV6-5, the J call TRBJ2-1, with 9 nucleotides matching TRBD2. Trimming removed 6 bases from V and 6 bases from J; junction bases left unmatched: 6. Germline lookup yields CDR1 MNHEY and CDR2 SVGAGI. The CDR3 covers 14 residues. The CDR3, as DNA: TGTGCCAGCAGATGGGGACTAGCACTCAATGAGCAGTTCTTC. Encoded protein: CASRWGLALNEQFF.

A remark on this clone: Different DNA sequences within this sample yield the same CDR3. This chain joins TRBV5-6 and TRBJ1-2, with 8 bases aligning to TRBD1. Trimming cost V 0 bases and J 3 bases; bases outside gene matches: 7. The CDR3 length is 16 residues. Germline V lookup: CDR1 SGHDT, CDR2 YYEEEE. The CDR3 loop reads CASSLGRGRRDYGYTF. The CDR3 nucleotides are TGTGCCAGCAGCTTGGGCAGGGGGCGAAGGGACTATGGCTACACCTTC.

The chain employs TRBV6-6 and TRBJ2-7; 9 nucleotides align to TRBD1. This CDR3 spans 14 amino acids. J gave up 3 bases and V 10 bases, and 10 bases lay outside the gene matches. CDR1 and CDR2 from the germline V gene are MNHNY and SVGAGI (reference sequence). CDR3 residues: CATSTAGQGYEQYF. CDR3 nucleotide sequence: TGTGCCACCTCCACGGCGGGACAGGGCTACGAGCAGTACTTC.

Here the CDR3 reads CASSEAWQQETQYF. In DNA form, the CDR3 reads TGTGCCAGCAGTGAAGCTTGGCAGCAAGAGACCCAGTACTTC. This chain connects TRBV6-1 to TRBJ2-5; D gene unclear. CDR1 and CDR2 from the germline V gene are MNHNS and SASEGT. V dropped 0 bases and J dropped 2 bases, with 7 bases sitting between them. CDR3 length equals 14 residues.

The chain's CDR3 is CASSQIREGDTQYF. The CDR3 nucleotides read TGCGCCAGCAGCCAGATACGGGAGGGAGATACGCAGTATTTT. The chain carries TRBV4-3 and TRBJ2-3; 8 bases line up with TRBD2. With 3 bases clipped from V and 5 bases from J, the junction kept 4 bases outside the gene matches. This CDR3 is 14 amino acids long. CDR1 LGHNA and CDR2 YSLEER come from the germline V gene.

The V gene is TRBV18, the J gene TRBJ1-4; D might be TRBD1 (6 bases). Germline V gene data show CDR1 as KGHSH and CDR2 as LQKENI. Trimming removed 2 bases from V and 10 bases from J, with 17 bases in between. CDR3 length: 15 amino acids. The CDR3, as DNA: TGTGCCAGCTCACCATTGGAAGGTGGGGGCGGAAAACTGTTTTTT. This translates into CASSPLEGGGGKLFF.

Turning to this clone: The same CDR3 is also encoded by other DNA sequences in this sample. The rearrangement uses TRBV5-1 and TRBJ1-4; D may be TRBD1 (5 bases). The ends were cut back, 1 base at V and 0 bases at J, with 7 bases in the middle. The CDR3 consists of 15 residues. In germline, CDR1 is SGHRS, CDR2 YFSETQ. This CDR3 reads CASSLMGATNEKLFF. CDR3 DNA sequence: TGCGCCAGCAGCTTGATGGGGGCAACTAATGAAAAACTGTTTTTT.

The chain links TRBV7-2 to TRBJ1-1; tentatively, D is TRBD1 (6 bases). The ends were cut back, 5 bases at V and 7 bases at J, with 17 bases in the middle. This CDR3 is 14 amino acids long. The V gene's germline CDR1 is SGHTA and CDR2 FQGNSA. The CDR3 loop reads CASSQGRDRLEAFF. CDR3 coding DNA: TGTGCCAGCAGCCAGGGACGAGACAGGCTTGAAGCTTTCTTT. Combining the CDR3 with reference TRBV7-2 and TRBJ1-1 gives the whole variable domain GAGVSQSPSNKVTEKGKDVELRCDPISGHTALYWYRQSLGQGLEFLIYFQGNSAPDKSGLPSDRFSAERTGGSVSTLTIQRTQQEDSAVYLCASSQGRDRLEAFFGQGTRLTVV.

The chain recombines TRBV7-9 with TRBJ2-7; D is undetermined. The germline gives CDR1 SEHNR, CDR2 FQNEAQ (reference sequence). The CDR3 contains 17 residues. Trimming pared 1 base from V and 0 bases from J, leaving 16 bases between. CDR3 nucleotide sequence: TGTGCCAGCAGCTTAGGTTGGACGGAGAAGAGCTCCTACGAGCAGTACTTC. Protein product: CASSLGWTEKSSYEQYF.

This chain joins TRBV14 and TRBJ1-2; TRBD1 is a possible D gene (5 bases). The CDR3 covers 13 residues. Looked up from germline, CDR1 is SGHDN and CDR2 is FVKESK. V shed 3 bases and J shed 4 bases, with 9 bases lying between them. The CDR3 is CASSQRQSYGYTF. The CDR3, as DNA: TGTGCCAGCAGCCAGCGACAGAGCTATGGCTACACCTTC.

The CDR3 loop is CASSQGQHHLSPLHF. The DNA for the CDR3 is TGTGCCAGCAGCCAGGGACAGCATCACCTTTCACCCCTCCACTTT. V and J are TRBV5-8 and TRBJ1-6; 7 bases fit TRBD1. Losses at the gene ends were 4 bases for V and 9 bases for J; bases not matched to a gene: 10. CDR1 is SGHTS and CDR2 is YDEGEE in the germline V gene. This CDR3 region has 15 residues.

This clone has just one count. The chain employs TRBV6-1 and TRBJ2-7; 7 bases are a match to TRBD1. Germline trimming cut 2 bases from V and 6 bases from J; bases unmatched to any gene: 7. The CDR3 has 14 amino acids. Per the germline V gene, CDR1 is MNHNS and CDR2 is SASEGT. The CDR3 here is CASSETGASGEQYF. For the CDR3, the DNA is TGTGCCAGCAGTGAAACAGGGGCATCGGGCGAGCAGTACTTC.

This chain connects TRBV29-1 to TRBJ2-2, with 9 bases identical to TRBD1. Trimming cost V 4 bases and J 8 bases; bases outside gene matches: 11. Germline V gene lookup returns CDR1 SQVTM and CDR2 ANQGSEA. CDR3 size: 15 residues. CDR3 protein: CSVVTVTGGSGELFF. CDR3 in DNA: TGCAGCGTTGTTACTGTGACAGGGGGTAGTGGGGAGCTGTTTTTT.

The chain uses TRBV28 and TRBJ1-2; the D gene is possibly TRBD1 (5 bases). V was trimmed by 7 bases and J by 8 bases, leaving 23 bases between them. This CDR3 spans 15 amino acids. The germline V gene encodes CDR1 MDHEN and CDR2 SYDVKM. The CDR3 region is CASIPRELTTGGYTF. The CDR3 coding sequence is TGTGCCAGCATCCCGAGGGAGCTAACTACAGGCGGCTACACCTTC.